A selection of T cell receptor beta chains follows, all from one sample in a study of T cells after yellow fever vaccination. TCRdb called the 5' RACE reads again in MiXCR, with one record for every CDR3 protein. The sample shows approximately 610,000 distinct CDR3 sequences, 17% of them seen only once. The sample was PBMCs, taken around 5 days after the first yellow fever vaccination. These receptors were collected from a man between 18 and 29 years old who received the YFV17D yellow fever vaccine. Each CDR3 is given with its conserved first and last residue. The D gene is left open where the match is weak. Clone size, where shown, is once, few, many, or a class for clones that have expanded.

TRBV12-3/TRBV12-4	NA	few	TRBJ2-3	TGTGCCAGCAGGTTAGATACGCAGTATTTT	CASRLDTQYF
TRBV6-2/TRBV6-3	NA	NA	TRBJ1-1	TGTGCCGGGCAACAGGGAACTCACACTGAAGCTTTCTTT	CAGQQGTHTEAFF
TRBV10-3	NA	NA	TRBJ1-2	TGTGCCATCAGTGAGTCGACCAGGGCCTATGGCTACACCTTC	CAISESTRAYGYTF
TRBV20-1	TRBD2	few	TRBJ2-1	TGCAGTGCTAGAGTAGCGGGGGGGATCGTTGAGCAGTTCTTC	CSARVAGGIVEQFF
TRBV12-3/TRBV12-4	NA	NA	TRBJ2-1	TGTGCCAGCTTTGGAGGAGGGGAGTCCTACAATGAGCAGTTCTTC	CASFGGGESYNEQFF
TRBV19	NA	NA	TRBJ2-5	TGTGCCAGTAGCAGATGGGAGAGGGAGACCCAGTACTTC	CASSRWERETQYF
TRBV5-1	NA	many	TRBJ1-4	TGCGCCAGCAGCGCCGGATGGTCGGGGAATGGAAAACTGTTTTTT	CASSAGWSGNGKLFF
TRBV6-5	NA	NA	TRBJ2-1	TGTGCCAGCAGTTACCTCTTAGAGGGCCATGAGCAGTTCTTC	CASSYLLEGHEQFF
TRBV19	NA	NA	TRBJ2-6	TGTGCCAGTAGTAGAGACAACCTCCCTTCGGGGGCCAACGTCCTGACTTTC	CASSRDNLPSGANVLTF
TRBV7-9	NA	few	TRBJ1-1	TGTGCCAGCAGCTTATACGGGAAGAACACTGAAGCTTTCTTT	CASSLYGKNTEAFF
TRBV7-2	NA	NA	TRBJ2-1	TGTGCCAGCAGCTTCACCCGATCCAATGAGCAGTTCTTC	CASSFTRSNEQFF
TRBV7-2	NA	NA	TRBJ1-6	TGTGCCAGCAGCCCCCAGCAGGGTTTTAATTCACCCCTCCACTTT	CASSPQQGFNSPLHF
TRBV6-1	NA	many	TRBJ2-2	TGTGCCAGCAGTCTCATCGGACGGAAGCGCACCGGGGAGCTGTTTTTT	CASSLIGRKRTGELFF
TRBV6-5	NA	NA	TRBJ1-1	TGTGCCACTCTGGGTGGGAACACTGAAGCTTTCTTT	CATLGGNTEAFF
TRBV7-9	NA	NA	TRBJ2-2	TGTGCCAGCAGGAACCAGGGGTTTCCGAACACCGGGGAGCTGTTTTTT	CASRNQGFPNTGELFF
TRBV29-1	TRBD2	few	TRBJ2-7	TGCAGCGTTGAGCCTAGCGGGGGTTACGAGCAGTACTTC	CSVEPSGGYEQYF
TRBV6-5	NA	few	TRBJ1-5	TGTGCCAGCAGTTCAGTCGGGGTTATATCGCCCCAGCATTTT	CASSSVGVISPQHF
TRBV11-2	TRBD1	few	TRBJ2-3	TGTGCCAGCAGCTCCGGGGCGGGACAGGGGACAGATACGCAGTATTTT	CASSSGAGQGTDTQYF
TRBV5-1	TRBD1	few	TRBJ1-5	TGCGCCAGCAGCCCGACAGGGGGCGGAAATCAGCCCCAGCATTTT	CASSPTGGGNQPQHF
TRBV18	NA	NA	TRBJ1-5	TGTGCCAGCTCACCATCGGGACCCCTTAGCAATCAGCCCCAGCATTTT	CASSPSGPLSNQPQHF
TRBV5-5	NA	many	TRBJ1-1	TGTGCCAGCAGCTGGCATTTCATGAACACTGAAGCTTTCTTT	CASSWHFMNTEAFF
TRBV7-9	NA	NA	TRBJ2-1	TGTGCCAGCAGCACCCGCCTAGTGGGGTACAATGAGCAGTTCTTC	CASSTRLVGYNEQFF
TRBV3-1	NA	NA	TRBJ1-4	TGTGCCAGCAGCCCCCGGGACGGAGCAACTTTAGGGCTGTTTTTT	CASSPRDGATLGLFF
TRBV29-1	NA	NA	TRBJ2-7	TGCAGCGTAGTACAGGGCTACGAGCAGTACTTC	CSVVQGYEQYF
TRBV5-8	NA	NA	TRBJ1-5	TGTGCCAGCAGTTCGGGGTGGCTAGGCAATCAGCCCCAGCATTTT	CASSSGWLGNQPQHF
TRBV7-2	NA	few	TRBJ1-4	TGTGCCAGCAGCTCTGGGGGGCTCGCTAATGAAAAACTGTTTTTT	CASSSGGLANEKLFF
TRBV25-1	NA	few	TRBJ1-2	TGTGCCAGCAGTGAATGGGGTCAAGGTTCTGGCTACACCTTC	CASSEWGQGSGYTF
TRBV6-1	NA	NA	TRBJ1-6	TGTGCCAGCAGCCGCACCCTTCTTGGGGGTAATAATTCACCCCTCCACTTT	CASSRTLLGGNNSPLHF
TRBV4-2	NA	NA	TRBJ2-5	TGTGCCAGCAGCCGGAGCTCCTCGGCCGGGGAGACCCAGTACTTC	CASSRSSSAGETQYF
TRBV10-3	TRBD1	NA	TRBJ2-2	TGTGCCATCAGTCCACAGGGGGAAGGACTCACCGGGGAGCTGTTTTTT	CAISPQGEGLTGELFF
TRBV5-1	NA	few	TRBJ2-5	TGCGCCAGCAGCTTGGAAGGCTTCCCCCAGTACTTC	CASSLEGFPQYF
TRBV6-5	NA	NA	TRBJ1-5	TGTGCCAGCAGTTACTCCTCCGGGAGCCGGCCCCAGCATTTT	CASSYSSGSRPQHF
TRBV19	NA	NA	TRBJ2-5	TGTGCCACCGCCTCTGGACAGCAAGAGACCCAGTACTTC	CATASGQQETQYF
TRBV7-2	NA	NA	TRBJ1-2	TGTGCCAGCAGAAAACCAGGAACCCGAACGGGCTACACCTTC	CASRKPGTRTGYTF
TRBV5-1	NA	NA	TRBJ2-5	TGCGCCAGCAGGCCCGGGACCCCTCGCAAAGAGACCCAGTACTTC	CASRPGTPRKETQYF
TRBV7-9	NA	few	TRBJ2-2	TGTGCCAGCAGCTTAGTTGCAGTGGTGAACACCGGGGAGCTGTTTTTT	CASSLVAVVNTGELFF
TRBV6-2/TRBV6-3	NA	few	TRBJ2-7	TGTGCCAGCAGGCGAGACAGGCCCGTCTACGAGCAGTACTTC	CASRRDRPVYEQYF
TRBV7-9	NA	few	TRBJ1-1	TGTGCCAGCACCCCCGGGGCAGCTATGAACACTGAAGCTTTCTTT	CASTPGAAMNTEAFF
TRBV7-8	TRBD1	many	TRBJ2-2	TGTGCCAGCAGCTACGCAGGGGGCTACACCGGGGAGCTGTTTTTT	CASSYAGGYTGELFF
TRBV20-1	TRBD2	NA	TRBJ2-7	TGCAGTGCTGCTCGGACTAGCGGGACGGGGGAGCAGTACTTC	CSAARTSGTGEQYF
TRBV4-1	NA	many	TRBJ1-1	TGCGCCAGCAGCCAACCGACAGAGAACACTGAAGCTTTCTTT	CASSQPTENTEAFF
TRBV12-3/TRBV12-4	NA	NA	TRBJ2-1	TGTGCCAGCAGTTTGGGAGGGGGAGAGCAGTTCTTC	CASSLGGGEQFF
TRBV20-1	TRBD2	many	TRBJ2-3	TGCAGAGCGGGGCCCCCTAGCACAGATACGCAGTATTTT	CRAGPPSTDTQYF
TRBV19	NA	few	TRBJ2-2	TGTGCCAGTAAGCCCCGGAACACCGGGGAGCTGTTTTTT	CASKPRNTGELFF
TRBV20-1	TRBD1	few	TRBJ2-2	TGCAGTGCTGTACAGGGGATTTTCCCCCCCGGGGAGCTGTTTTTT	CSAVQGIFPPGELFF
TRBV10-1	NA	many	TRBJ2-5	TGCGCCAGCAGTAGAGATCTACAAGAGACCCAGTACTTC	CASSRDLQETQYF
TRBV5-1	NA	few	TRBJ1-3	TGCGCCAGCAGCTTGGTAGGAGGCTGGGGAAACACCATATATTTT	CASSLVGGWGNTIYF
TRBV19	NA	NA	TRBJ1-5	TGTGCCAGTACGGAGAGATATAGCAATCAGCCCCAGCATTTT	CASTERYSNQPQHF
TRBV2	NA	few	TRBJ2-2	TGTGCCAGCAGTGAAGAGGGGGGGTACACCGGGGAGCTGTTTTTT	CASSEEGGYTGELFF
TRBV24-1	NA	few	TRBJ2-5	TGTGCCACCCAATCTAGCAGCCAAGAGACCCAGTACTTC	CATQSSSQETQYF
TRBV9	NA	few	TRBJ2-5	TGTGCCAGCAGCGTAGGTATAGCGGAAGAGACCCAGTACTTC	CASSVGIAEETQYF
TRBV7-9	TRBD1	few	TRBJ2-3	TGTGCCAGCAGCTTGACAGGGAAGAGAGATACGCAGTATTTT	CASSLTGKRDTQYF
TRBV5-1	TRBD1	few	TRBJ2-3	TGCGCCAGCAGCTTTGACGGGACAGGGGCCGTAGATACGCAGTATTTT	CASSFDGTGAVDTQYF